This entry is about one TCR beta chain. Trimming removed 6 bases from V and 4 bases from J; junction bases left unmatched: 4. Germline V gene lookup returns CDR1 SQVTM and CDR2 ANQGSEA. CDR3 length: 13 amino acids. This record comes from a study of OX40 agonist ivuxolimab in advanced cancers. Libraries were prepared by immunoSEQ multiplex PCR; TCRdb keeps only in-frame clonotypes and omits some of them. The repertoire holds about 100,000 clones, with 80% to 95% as singletons. V and J are TRBV29-1 and TRBJ1-1; TRBD1 matches at 11 bases. This clonotype was sampled from an adult with an advanced solid tumor such as melanoma, head and neck, liver or kidney cancer. The sequencing used CD4+ or CD8+ T cells sorted from blood, collected in a trial of the OX40 agonist ivuxolimab. The CDR3 sequence is CSVGTGGSTEAFF. In DNA form, the CDR3 reads TGCAGCGTGGGGACAGGGGGGAGCACTGAAGCTTTCTTT.